These 18 T cell receptor beta chains share one sample of origin, sequenced in a study of graft-versus-host responses after intestinal transplantation. Antigen specificity for these receptors is unknown. TCRdb's table, derived via immunoSEQ multiplex PCR, lists solely in-frame clones and lacks some. The sample comprises approximately 88,000 clones, roughly 90% of which are singletons, and 0.11% rests with the top ten. The starting material was unstimulated CD4+ T cells sorted from spleen or lymph node cells, obtained before intestinal transplant. Every receptor here comes from a human donor who received an intestinal transplant.

The J gene is TRBJ2-5, the V gene TRBV27; 10 bases fit TRBD2. Trimming removed 6 bases from V and 5 bases from J; junction bases left unmatched: 6. This CDR3 spans 14 amino acids. Germline CDR1 and CDR2: MNHEY and SMNVEV (reference sequence). CDR3 in amino acids: CASRKRGGPETQYF. The CDR3, as DNA: TGTGCCAGCAGAAAGCGGGGGGGCCCGGAGACCCAGTACTTC.

This chain links TRBV10-2 with TRBJ1-5, with D tentatively TRBD1 (5 bases). From germline, CDR1 is WSHSY and CDR2 SAAADI. The V end lost 6 bases, the J end lost 4 bases, and 10 bases lay between the germline ends. This CDR3 spans 13 amino acids. CDR3 sequence reads: CASRLTENQPQHF. DNA of the CDR3: TGCGCCAGCAGACTGACAGAAAATCAGCCCCAGCATTTT.

The chain carries TRBV2 and TRBJ2-3, with 12 bases matching TRBD2. The CDR3 contains 13 residues. V dropped 8 bases and J dropped 4; count of bases not matched to a gene: 1. Germline V gives CDR1 SNHLY, CDR2 FYNNEI. The CDR3 loop reads CASASGGADTQYF. CDR3 sequence (DNA): TGTGCCAGCGCTAGCGGGGGGGCAGATACGCAGTATTTT.

Only a few counts were recorded for this clone. V and J are TRBV20-1 and TRBJ1-4; no reliable D call. The CDR3 runs 11 residues. The V gene lost 1 base and the J gene lost 8 bases, with 5 bases spanning the gap. Germline assignment: CDR1 DFQATT and CDR2 SNEGSKA (reference sequence). CDR3 residues: CSARVREKLFF. The CDR3 DNA follows: TGCAGTGCTAGAGTCCGGGAAAAACTGTTTTTT.

The chain couples TRBV2 to TRBJ1-2; D remains unclear. Trimming cost V 6 bases and J 0 bases, with 14 bases left between them. This CDR3 is 15 amino acids long. CDR1 and CDR2 from the germline V gene are SNHLY and FYNNEI. The CDR3 DNA reads TGTGCCAGCAGGGTCGAGGGATCAGCTAACTATGGCTACACCTTC. It codes for CASRVEGSANYGYTF.

The chain uses TRBV7-9 and TRBJ1-6, with D tentatively TRBD1 (5 bases). CDR3 length equals 14 residues. In germline, CDR1 is SEHNR, CDR2 FQNEAQ (reference sequence). Trimming shortened V by 0 bases and J by 12 bases, and 12 bases separated the two germline ends. The CDR3 sequence: CASSLAGEGIPLHF. The CDR3 DNA is TGTGCCAGCAGCTTAGCAGGGGAAGGTATACCCCTCCACTTT.

The genes are TRBV19 and TRBJ1-1; D ambiguous. Between the trimmed V and J ends, which lost 3 bases and 2 bases, there was a span of 10 bases. Germline V gives CDR1 LNHDA, CDR2 SQIVND (reference sequence). The length of the CDR3 is 14 residues. In DNA, the CDR3 is TGTGCCAGTAGTATTGCGGCTTCAAACACTGAAGCTTTCTTT. Protein: CASSIAASNTEAFF.

This clone was found a few times. This chain links TRBV2 with TRBJ1-1; TRBD1 might be the D (5 bases). Germline V gene lookup returns CDR1 SNHLY and CDR2 FYNNEI. The V end lost 3 bases, the J end lost 7 bases, and 15 bases lay between the germline ends. The CDR3 sequence is 14 residues long. CDR3 coding DNA: TGTGCCAGCAGTGACAGGGAGGGATCGGGTGAAGCTTTCTTT. It specifies CASSDREGSGEAFF.

This clone was counted only a few times. The rearrangement uses TRBV10-3 and TRBJ1-6, with TRBD1 matching 9 bases. Germline lookup yields CDR1 ENHRY and CDR2 SYGVKD. The CDR3 runs 14 residues. J gave up 10 bases and V 5 bases, and 6 bases lay outside the gene matches. This CDR3 is CAISRQGEGSPLHF. As DNA, the CDR3 is TGTGCCATCAGTAGACAGGGGGAAGGATCACCCCTCCACTTT.

As concerns this clone: The junction departs from germline at one end; a sequencing error may be responsible. This sequence joins TRBV7-7 and TRBJ2-2; 8 bases are a match to TRBD1. CDR3 length: 14 residues. The germline gives CDR1 SSHAT, CDR2 FNYEAQ (reference sequence). The CDR3 loop reads CASSPQGVAGELFF. In DNA, the CDR3 is TGTGCTAGCAGCCCACAGGGGGTGGCCGGGGAGCTGTTTTTT.

V and J are TRBV6-5 and TRBJ2-1, with 12 bases matching TRBD2. The CDR3 is made up of 15 amino acids. Germline CDR1 and CDR2: MNHEY and SVGAGI. Losses at the gene ends were 3 bases for V and 9 bases for J; bases not matched to a gene: 6. CDR3 DNA: TGTGCCAGCAGTTATGGACTAGCGGGGTTCGGTGAGCAGTTCTTC. Translating it yields CASSYGLAGFGEQFF.

This rearrangement joins TRBV19 to TRBJ2-1; tentatively, D is TRBD1 (7 bases). The germline V and J ends were trimmed by 7 bases and 0 bases, with 16 bases remaining between them. CDR1 LNHDA and CDR2 SQIVND come from the germline V gene (reference sequence). CDR3 length: 16 residues. CDR3 sequence reads: CASNPRGTASYNEQFF. As DNA, the CDR3 is TGTGCCAGTAACCCCAGGGGGACTGCCTCCTACAATGAGCAGTTCTTC.

V usage is TRBV6-5 and J usage is TRBJ1-3; D perhaps matches TRBD1 (5 bases). The V gene's germline CDR1 is MNHEY and CDR2 SVGAGI. Trimming removed 2 bases at V and 0 bases at J, with 11 bases between. This CDR3 region has 16 residues. Here the CDR3 reads CASSYGARSSGNTIYF. The CDR3 DNA follows: TGTGCCAGCAGTTACGGGGCCAGGAGCTCTGGAAACACCATATATTTT.

With regard to this clone: Its ends do not fully match the called genes, so a read error is possible. This chain links TRBV10-2 with TRBJ1-3; 7 positions match TRBD1. CDR1 is WSHSY, CDR2 SAAADI, per germline. The CDR3 covers 16 residues. CDR3 sequence (DNA): TGCGTCAGCAGTCCATGGACAGGCCGATCTGGAAACACCATATATTTT. Protein: CVSSPWTGRSGNTIYF.

This sequence joins TRBV11-2 and TRBJ1-4, with D tentatively TRBD1 (6 bases). The CDR3 has 15 residues. Germline V lookup: CDR1 SGHAT, CDR2 FQNNGV. Trimming took off 3 bases at V and 7 bases at J, with 15 bases between the two ends. The CDR3 region is CASSFGGARGEKLFF. The CDR3 region has the DNA TGTGCCAGCAGCTTCGGGGGGGCTCGAGGTGAAAAACTGTTTTTT.

The gene calls are TRBV11-2 and TRBJ2-3; D remains unclear. Trimming pared 4 bases from V and 4 bases from J, leaving 6 bases between. The CDR3 is 12 residues long. The V gene's germline CDR1 is SGHAT and CDR2 FQNNGV. CDR3 residues: CASSWYSDTQYF. DNA of the CDR3: TGTGCCAGCAGCTGGTACTCAGATACGCAGTATTTT.

This rearrangement joins TRBV27 to TRBJ1-5, with TRBD1 identical over 8 bases. V was clipped by 5 bases and J by 5 bases; unmatched bases: 8. The CDR3 loop spans 15 amino acids. Germline loops: CDR1 MNHEY, CDR2 SMNVEV (reference sequence). CDR3 residues: CASSPLDRVHQPQHF. The CDR3 DNA reads TGTGCCAGCAGTCCCTTGGACAGGGTGCATCAGCCCCAGCATTTT.

This clone was picked up a small number of times. This chain joins TRBV14 and TRBJ1-2; 9 bases align to TRBD1. Germline CDR1 is SGHDN and CDR2 is FVKESK. V lost 4 bases to trimming and J lost 8 bases; unmatched junction nucleotides: 5. The CDR3 has 13 amino acids. The CDR3 region has the DNA TGTGCCAGCAGCCCTAGACAGGGGGGAGGCTACACCTTC. It yields the protein CASSPRQGGGYTF. The full variable domain, its missing parts supplied by reference TRBV14 and TRBJ1-2, is EAGVTQFPSHSVIEKGQTVTLRCDPISGHDNLYWYRRVMGKEIKFLLHFVKESKQDESGMPNNRFLAERTGGTYSTLKVQPAELEDSGVYFCASSPRQGGGYTFGSGTRLTVV.